The next 20 T cell receptor beta chains were all read from a single sample in a study of shared T cell receptors in the human thymus. Only in-frame clones appear in the TCRdb table, and some are missing; sequencing was by immunoSEQ multiplex PCR. The sample contains 600,000 to 900,000 clones, approximately 85% of which appear only once. This sample was also put to use in a study of human thymus T cells.

What was sequenced was thymocytes. These receptors came from a girl less than two years old with a congenital heart defect.

The chain has TRBV5-1 and TRBJ2-6, with 9 nucleotides matching TRBD1. Germline loops: CDR1 SGHRS, CDR2 YFSETQ. The CDR3 loop spans 19 amino acids. J was trimmed by 2 bases and V by 0 bases; bases with no gene match: 9. In nucleotides, the CDR3 is TGCGCCAGCAGCTTGGCCGGTAGACAGGGGGGTCCTGGGGCCAACGTCCTGACTTTC. Amino acids: CASSLAGRQGGPGANVLTF. Full variable domain (missing parts from reference TRBV5-1 and TRBJ2-6): KAGVTQTPRYLIKTRGQQVTLSCSPISGHRSVSWYQQTPGQGLQFLFEYFSETQRNKGNFPGRFSGRQFSNSRSEMNVSTLELGDSALYLCASSLAGRQGGPGANVLTFGAGSRLTVL.

The chain joins TRBV7-6 to TRBJ2-3, with 16 bases matching TRBD2. J was trimmed by 2 bases and V by 6 bases; bases with no gene match: 14. The CDR3 is 20 residues long. CDR1 and CDR2 (germline): SGHVS, FNYEAQ. Here the CDR3 reads CASRHQPGTSGGGSTDTQYF. The CDR3 DNA is TGTGCCAGCAGACATCAACCCGGGACTAGCGGGGGGGGATCCACAGATACGCAGTATTTT. Filled out from reference TRBV7-6 and TRBJ2-3, the complete variable domain reads GAGVSQSPRYKVTKRGQDVALRCDPISGHVSLYWYRQALGQGPEFLTYFNYEAQQDKSGLPNDRFSAERPEGSISTLTIQRTEQRDSAMYRCASRHQPGTSGGGSTDTQYFGPGTRLTVL.

The chain links TRBV19 to TRBJ1-6; D might be TRBD1 (5 bases). V was clipped by 5 bases and J by 9 bases, with 8 bases between them. The CDR3 extends over 12 amino acids. The germline V gene has CDR1 LNHDA and CDR2 SQIVND (reference sequence). The CDR3 loop reads CASSGGGSPLHF. DNA of the CDR3: TGTGCCAGTAGTGGGGGGGGTTCACCCCTCCACTTT.

The gene calls are TRBV30 and TRBJ2-4, with 7 bases fitting TRBD1. V was clipped by 2 bases and J by 0 bases; unmatched bases: 7. The CDR3 contains 16 residues. Germline V CDR1 and CDR2: GTSNPN, SVGIG (reference sequence). The CDR3 sequence: CAWSLTGDRAKNIQYF. The CDR3 bases are TGTGCCTGGAGTCTCACAGGGGATAGAGCCAAAAACATTCAGTACTTC.

This chain connects TRBV27 to TRBJ1-1; the D gene is possibly TRBD1 (5 bases). The CDR3 is 15 amino acids. Trimming removed 0 bases at V and 7 bases at J, with 15 bases between. Germline loops: CDR1 MNHEY, CDR2 SMNVEV (reference sequence). The CDR3: CASSLSAGLGSEAFF. As DNA, the CDR3 is TGTGCCAGCAGTTTATCGGCAGGGCTGGGCAGTGAAGCTTTCTTT.

The chain combines TRBV25-1 with TRBJ2-2; 8 nucleotides match TRBD1. The ends lost 3 bases at V and 4 bases at J; junction bases unmatched: 7. The CDR3 is made up of 16 amino acids. CDR1 is MGHDK and CDR2 is SYGVNS in the germline V gene. The CDR3 here is CASSDVVRGRTGELFF. DNA for the CDR3: TGTGCCAGCAGTGATGTGGTCAGGGGGCGCACCGGGGAGCTGTTTTTT.

The V and J genes are TRBV7-9 and TRBJ2-5, with 12 positions matching TRBD2. This CDR3 is built from 16 residues. The V gene's germline CDR1 is SEHNR and CDR2 FQNEAQ (reference sequence). The V segment lost 3 bases and the J segment 2 bases; nucleotides outside the gene matches: 4. CDR3 in amino acids: CASSFRTSGIQETQYF. CDR3 sequence (DNA): TGTGCCAGCAGCTTTAGGACTAGCGGGATTCAAGAGACCCAGTACTTC.

CDR3 nucleotide sequence: TGTGCCAGCAGCTTAGGAGACAGGACCAATCAGCCCCAGCATTTT. Its protein is CASSLGDRTNQPQHF. The chain uses TRBV7-2 and TRBJ1-5; possibly TRBD1 for D (6 bases). CDR3 length equals 15 residues. Trimming took 1 base from V and 3 from J, leaving 10 bases between them. CDR1 SGHTA and CDR2 FQGNSA come from the germline V gene. Drawing the rest from reference TRBV7-2 and TRBJ1-5, the complete variable domain is GAGVSQSPSNKVTEKGKDVELRCDPISGHTALYWYRQSLGQGLEFLIYFQGNSAPDKSGLPSDRFSAERTGGSVSTLTIQRTQQEDSAVYLCASSLGDRTNQPQHFGDGTRLSIL.

The chain carries TRBV7-9 and TRBJ2-3, with 12 nucleotides matching TRBD2. The CDR3 has 16 amino acids. The germline V gene has CDR1 SEHNR and CDR2 FQNEAQ (reference sequence). The junction had 4 bases not matched to a gene; V was cut back by 4 bases and J by 2 bases. This CDR3 reads CASSSPSGGATDTQYF. CDR3 nucleotide sequence: TGTGCCAGCAGCTCTCCTAGCGGGGGGGCCACAGATACGCAGTATTTT. The full variable domain, its missing parts supplied by reference TRBV7-9 and TRBJ2-3, is DTGVSQNPRHKITKRGQNVTFRCDPISEHNRLYWYRQTLGQGPEFLTYFQNEAQLEKSRLLSDRFSAERPKGSFSTLEIQRTEQGDSAMYLCASSSPSGGATDTQYFGPGTRLTVL.

V usage is TRBV9 and J usage is TRBJ1-1; D ambiguous. Germline values: CDR1 SGDLS, CDR2 YYNGEE. V was clipped by 0 bases and J by 4 bases, with 10 bases between them. CDR3 length equals 14 residues. The CDR3 reads CASSVGVGGTEAFF. The CDR3 DNA is TGTGCCAGCAGCGTAGGGGTTGGAGGCACTGAAGCTTTCTTT.

This sequence joins TRBV5-6 and TRBJ2-1; D call uncertain. This CDR3 region has 17 residues. V lost 0 bases and J lost 0, with 13 bases in between. Germline CDR1 is SGHDT and CDR2 is YYEEEE. CDR3 nucleotides: TGTGCCAGCAGCTTGGCCCTGACTTCCAGCTCCTACAATGAGCAGTTCTTC. This gives the protein CASSLALTSSSYNEQFF.

The V call is TRBV6-1, the J call TRBJ1-2; 8 positions agree with TRBD1. Germline V lookup: CDR1 MNHNS, CDR2 SASEGT. The CDR3 sequence is 14 residues long. V dropped 4 bases and J dropped 8; count of bases not matched to a gene: 9. CDR3 sequence (DNA): TGTGCCAGCAGTGTGGTCGTGACAGGGGACGGCTACACCTTC. Amino acids: CASSVVVTGDGYTF.

The V gene is TRBV6-6, the J gene TRBJ1-5; D is unclear. Germline loops: CDR1 MNHNY, CDR2 SVGAGI (reference sequence). Trimming pared 8 bases from V and 7 bases from J, leaving 9 bases between. The CDR3 length is 11 residues. Written as DNA, the CDR3 is TGTGCCAGCTGTGAGAGCCAGCCCCAGCATTTT. This encodes CASCESQPQHF.

V gene TRBV4-1 combines with J gene TRBJ2-1; 8 bases match TRBD1. The CDR3 sequence is 17 residues long. Trimming removed 0 bases from V and 2 bases from J; junction bases left unmatched: 6. Germline V gives CDR1 MGHRA, CDR2 YSYEKL. The chain's CDR3 is CASSQEIDRGPYNEQFF. The CDR3 DNA follows: TGCGCCAGCAGCCAAGAAATAGACAGGGGTCCCTACAATGAGCAGTTCTTC.

This clone was detected a few times. For the CDR3, the DNA is TGTGCCAGTAGTGTCCAGGGGTTTTTGGGAAACACCATATATTTT. Translation gives CASSVQGFLGNTIYF. The rearrangement uses TRBV19 and TRBJ1-3; tentative D call: TRBD1 (6 bases). This CDR3 has 15 residues. Germline V lookup: CDR1 LNHDA, CDR2 SQIVND (reference sequence). The ends were cut back, 5 bases at V and 4 bases at J, with 15 bases in the middle.

The chain uses TRBV7-2 and TRBJ1-6, with D uncertain. Looked up from germline, CDR1 is SGHTA and CDR2 is FQGNSA. This CDR3 region has 15 residues. V was shortened by 1 base and J by 11 bases, with 15 bases between the two germline ends. As DNA, the CDR3 is TGTGCCAGCAGCTTAGTCAGCGGCAGGAGACCACCCCTCCACTTT. Translating it yields CASSLVSGRRPPLHF.

The sample holds a few counts of this clone. V is TRBV9 and J is TRBJ2-7; 7 nucleotides agree with TRBD2. The CDR3 has 14 amino acids. The germline CDR1 and CDR2 sequences are SGDLS and YYNGEE. Losses at the gene ends were 4 bases for V and 3 bases for J; bases not matched to a gene: 7. This chain's CDR3 is CASSPRWGGYEQYF. The CDR3 DNA is TGTGCCAGCAGCCCACGGTGGGGGGGCTACGAGCAGTACTTC. Together with reference TRBV9 and TRBJ2-7, the CDR3 gives the full variable domain: DSGVTQTPKHLITATGQRVTLRCSPRSGDLSVYWYQQSLDQGLQFLIQYYNGEERAKGNILERFSAQQFPDLHSELNLSSLELGDSALYFCASSPRWGGYEQYFGPGTRLTVT.

The chain recombines TRBV7-7 with TRBJ2-1, with 7 bases that match TRBD1. CDR1 is SSHAT and CDR2 is FNYEAQ in the germline V gene (reference sequence). The V and J ends lost 5 bases and 3 bases, in that order; junction bases with no gene match: 7. The CDR3 covers 15 residues. CDR3 in DNA: TGTGCCAGCAGCCAAGGGACAGTCGGCTACAATGAGCAGTTCTTC. This sequence encodes CASSQGTVGYNEQFF.

This clone occurred once. As DNA, the CDR3 is TGTGCCACCAGCAGAGAGGCGGCTAGCGGCATCACAGATACGCAGTATTTT. Encoded protein: CATSREAASGITDTQYF. The J gene is TRBJ2-3, the V gene TRBV15; 7 nucleotides line up with TRBD2. The V gene's germline CDR1 is LNHNV and CDR2 YYDKDF (reference sequence). V gave up 0 bases and J gave up 2 bases; unmatched junction bases: 8. The CDR3 consists of 17 residues.

The V gene is TRBV7-2, the J gene TRBJ2-7; 8 bases line up with TRBD1. The CDR3 has 17 amino acids. With V trimmed by 0 bases and J by 3 bases, 10 bases remained unmatched. The V gene's germline CDR1 is SGHTA and CDR2 FQGNSA. The CDR3 bases are TGTGCCAGCAGCTTAGCCAGGACAGGGAAGGTCCTCTACGAGCAGTACTTC. This sequence encodes CASSLARTGKVLYEQYF.